This is a list of T cell receptor beta chains from one sample in a study of CD8+ T cells in alopecia areata. Sequencing was performed with immunoSEQ multiplex PCR; in TCRdb, only in-frame clones are kept and a portion is missing. The table shows around 100,000 clones, with 56% occurring only once. The sequences come from CD4+ T cells sorted from blood, collected at week 24, from a patient treated with tofacitinib. The receptors originated from a human donor with alopecia areata. The CDR3 runs from the conserved cysteine through the conserved F or W. A D gene is named only where the DNA matches it firmly. Only some rows state a clone size, as once, few, many or a class for expanded clones.

D,size,J,V,DNA,CDR3
-,-,TRBJ1-2,TRBV7-2,TGTGCCAGCAGCTCCGGGGGGATCCTTGGCGGCTACACCTTC,CASSSGGILGGYTF
TRBD2,few,TRBJ2-3,TRBV30,TGTGCCTGGAGTGTAACGGGGGGTATAGATACGCAGTATTTT,CAWSVTGGIDTQYF
TRBD2,-,TRBJ2-2,TRBV15,TGTGCCACCAGCAGACAAAGACTAGCGGGGGGCCCGTCCGGGGAGCTGTTTTTT,CATSRQRLAGGPSGELFF
-,once,TRBJ2-5,TRBV6-1,TGTGCCAGCGATCTGGGACTGGCTGGAGAGACCCAGTACTTC,CASDLGLAGETQYF
-,-,TRBJ2-1,TRBV2,TGTGCCAGCAGTGTACCCTTTACCCGAGAGCAGTTCTTC,CASSVPFTREQFF
-,-,TRBJ2-6,TRBV27,TGTGCCAGCAGCCCCGACAGGCGAACCTCTGGGGCCAACGTCCTGACTTTC,CASSPDRRTSGANVLTF
TRBD1,-,TRBJ1-1,TRBV7-9,TGTGCCAGCAGCCCCCAGACAGGGATGAACACTGAAGCTTTCTTT,CASSPQTGMNTEAFF
-,-,TRBJ2-7,TRBV2,TGTGCCAGCAGTGAGGGCAGGCTCTACGAGCAGTACTTC,CASSEGRLYEQYF
TRBD1,few,TRBJ1-6,TRBV29-1,TGCAGCGTAGGGGACAGATATAATTCACCCCTCCACTTT,CSVGDRYNSPLHF
-,-,TRBJ1-3,TRBV29-1,TGCAGCGTTGAGAAACGACTGTCGAGCACCATATATTTT,CSVEKRLSSTIYF
-,few,TRBJ1-5,TRBV30,TGTGCCTGGAGTCCCCTGGCAGGGCTTGGGAATCAGCCCCAGCATTTT,CAWSPLAGLGNQPQHF
-,-,TRBJ1-4,TRBV30,TGTGCCTGGGGCGGGCACGTGGATGAAAAACTGTTTTTT,CAWGGHVDEKLFF
-,-,TRBJ1-5,TRBV20-1,TGCAGCTACACATCGGGGCAGCGACAGCATTTT,CSYTSGQRQHF
TRBD1,-,TRBJ2-1,TRBV6-5,TGTGCCAGCAGTTCCAGAACAGGGGGCTTCAATGAGCAGTTCTTC,CASSSRTGGFNEQFF
-,-,TRBJ2-5,TRBV15,TGTGCCACCAGCAGAGATCCCTCCGATCCGAATAGCAGGGGAGAGACCCAGTACTTC,CATSRDPSDPNSRGETQYF
-,few,TRBJ2-1,TRBV7-9,TGTGCCAGCAGCGACAGTACTAGCCTGCAGTTCTTC,CASSDSTSLQFF
TRBD1,-,TRBJ1-1,TRBV5-1,TGCGCCAGCAGGTCGGGACAGGGTGGCACTGAAGCTTTCTTT,CASRSGQGGTEAFF
-,-,TRBJ1-6,TRBV4-3,TGCGCCAGCAGCCGGTCCGAGGCCTGGGATAATTCACCCCTCCACTTT,CASSRSEAWDNSPLHF